The 27 T cell receptor beta chains below all came from one sample that was sequenced in a study of molecular identifiers for immune sequencing clone quantification. TCRdb reprocessed the PCR reads with MiXCR, giving one entry per CDR3 protein. Among 100,000 or so distinct CDR3 sequences, roughly a third were seen once, and the ten largest hold around 3.9%. Sequencing was carried out using naive CD8+ T cells from blood, with Jurkat cell RNA spiked in. As to subset: FACS-sorted CD8+CD4-CCR7+CD45RA+ naive T cells. These receptors were taken from a human donor in good health. Some libraries in this study had Jurkat cell RNA spiked in.

Concerning this clonotype itself: Likely a read error: the CDR3 ends without its conserved phenylalanine or tryptophan. The V and J genes are TRBV10-3 and TRBJ2-3; either TRBD1 or TRBD2 may supply D (6 bases each). Per germline, CDR1 ENHRY and CDR2 SYGVKD. V was trimmed by 7 bases and J by 2 bases, leaving 13 bases between them. The CDR3 consists of 14 residues. The CDR3 region has the DNA TGTGCCATCACTTCTGGGGGGCCCACAGATACGCAGTATTAT. Translation: CAITSGGPTDTQYY.

This clonotype was picked up a small number of times. The J gene is TRBJ2-5, the V gene TRBV20-1, with TRBD1 identical over 7 bases. The CDR3 runs 19 residues. The germline V gene has CDR1 DFQATT and CDR2 SNEGSKA (reference sequence). V shed 1 base, J shed 5 bases, and the junction held 22 bases outside the gene matches. This CDR3 is CSARGQIRDSHFRGETQYF. Written as DNA, the CDR3 is TGCAGTGCTAGAGGGCAAATCCGGGACAGCCACTTTCGCGGGGAGACCCAGTACTTC.

The J gene is TRBJ1-3, the V gene TRBV9; D not resolved. The germline V gene encodes CDR1 SGDLS and CDR2 YYNGEE. Between the trimmed V and J ends, which lost 0 bases and 1 base, there was a span of 8 bases. The CDR3 totals 15 residues. CDR3 sequence: CASSVDVTSGNTIYF. Written as DNA, the CDR3 is TGTGCCAGCAGCGTAGATGTCACTTCTGGAAACACCATATATTTT.

Only a few counts were recorded for this clonotype. A read error is possible here, since a much larger clone lies one base away. In this CDR3 the conserved last residue, phenylalanine or tryptophan, is missing, so a read error is likely. J is TRBJ1-4 and V is TRBV27; D possibly corresponds to TRBD1 (6 bases). Germline CDR1 is MNHEY and CDR2 is SMNVEV (reference sequence). This CDR3 region has 12 residues. V lost 2 bases and J 8 bases, leaving 6 bases between the germline ends. CDR3 amino acids: CASSLQGEKLFL. CDR3 DNA sequence: TGTGCCAGCAGTTTACAGGGGGAAAAACTGTTTTTA.

This clonotype has more than one count but fewer than ten. The chain links TRBV13 to TRBJ2-5; D remains ambiguous. Germline CDR1 and CDR2: PRHDT and FYEKMQ (reference sequence). The V end was cut by 2 bases, the J end by 0 bases, with 19 bases between. CDR3 length: 18 amino acids. The CDR3 nucleotides read TGTGCCAGCAGCTTAAGGGCTGATCTTCGGTCCCACCAAGAGACCCAGTACTTC. Encoded protein: CASSLRADLRSHQETQYF. Based on the CDR3 plus reference TRBV13 and TRBJ2-5, the full variable domain is AAGVIQSPRHLIKEKRETATLKCYPIPRHDTVYWYQQGPGQDPQFLISFYEKMQSDKGSIPDRFSAQQFSDYHSELNMSSLELGDSALYFCASSLRADLRSHQETQYFGPGTRLLVL.

With regard to this clonotype: A much larger clonotype is one base distant, so this may be a read error. CDR3 nucleotides: TGTACCAGCAGTGATGGGGGCCCGGGCAATCAGCCCCAGCATTTT. This sequence encodes CTSSDGGPGNQPQHF. The chain carries TRBV5-6 and TRBJ1-5; D possibly corresponds to TRBD1 (6 bases). The CDR3 has 15 residues. Germline assignment: CDR1 SGHDT and CDR2 YYEEEE.

This clonotype was observed a single time. A much larger clone is a single base away; this may be a read error. The rearrangement uses TRBV25-1 and TRBJ2-3, with a tentative D call TRBD1 (6 bases). V gave up 9 bases and J gave up 8 bases, with 15 bases separating them. This CDR3 has 12 residues. CDR1 is MGHDK, CDR2 SYGVNS, per germline. DNA of the CDR3: TGTGCCAGTCAACAGGGATCAGGTACGCAGTATTTT. It is translated as CASQQGSGTQYF.

The chain combines TRBV19 with TRBJ1-5; D not certain. Germline-derived CDR1 and CDR2 are LNHDA and SQIVND (reference sequence). There are 12 residues in the CDR3. V was trimmed by 5 bases and J by 4 bases, leaving 6 bases between them. The CDR3 sequence is CASSVGNQPQHF. DNA for the CDR3: TGTGCCAGTAGTGTCGGGAATCAGCCCCAGCATTTT.

This clonotype was seen only once. The junction and the germline gene differ at one end; a read error may be behind it. The chain links TRBV7-9 to TRBJ2-2; D not certain. Germline CDR1 reads SEHNR; CDR2 reads FQNEAQ (reference sequence). This CDR3 has 14 residues. The CDR3 loop reads CACSLGPNTGELFF. CDR3 DNA: TGTGCCTGCAGCTTAGGACCCAACACCGGGGAGCTGTTTTTT.

The chain joins TRBV25-1 to TRBJ2-1; TRBD1 matches at 9 bases. With 0 bases clipped from V and 6 bases from J, the junction kept 6 bases outside the gene matches. Germline CDR1 is MGHDK and CDR2 is SYGVNS. This CDR3 region has 16 residues. The CDR3 loop is CASSEYTRDRVNEQFF. The CDR3, as DNA: TGTGCCAGCAGTGAATACACCAGGGACAGGGTCAATGAGCAGTTCTTC.

This clonotype turned up a few times. The chain recombines TRBV7-9 with TRBJ1-5, with a tentative D call TRBD1 (5 bases). The CDR3 has 13 residues. Germline V gene data show CDR1 as SEHNR and CDR2 as FQNEAQ (reference sequence). V gave up 4 bases and J gave up 10 bases, with 14 bases separating them. The CDR3 DNA is TGTGCCAGCAGCTCGGGACGGGGCGATCCCCAGCATTTT. It translates to CASSSGRGDPQHF.

This clonotype showed up just a few times. V gene TRBV19 combines with J gene TRBJ2-2; D gene ambiguous. Per the germline V gene, CDR1 is LNHDA and CDR2 is SQIVND (reference sequence). The CDR3 consists of 14 residues. Trimming shortened V by 4 bases and J by 6 bases, and 12 bases separated the two germline ends. This chain's CDR3 is CASSTGVLAGELFF. CDR3 nucleotide sequence: TGTGCCAGTAGTACTGGGGTTTTAGCCGGGGAGCTGTTTTTT.

This clonotype was detected many times. The CDR3 DNA sequence: TGCGCCAGCAGCCAGGTCGGGAGCACGGGCGAGCAGTTCTTC. It specifies CASSQVGSTGEQFF. J is TRBJ2-1 and V is TRBV4-3; weak D call: TRBD2 (6 bases). Germline loops: CDR1 LGHNA, CDR2 YSLEER. The V and J ends lost 3 bases and 10 bases respectively, with 16 bases between them. The CDR3 contains 14 residues.

Regarding this clonotype: A clone one base away is much larger, so this may be a read error. The CDR3 sequence is CRATGLAGGRGYEQYF. As DNA, the CDR3 is TGCAGAGCCACGGGACTAGCGGGAGGGAGGGGCTACGAGCAGTACTTC. This chain uses TRBV20-1 with TRBJ2-7; 16 bases are shared with TRBD2. Per the germline V gene, CDR1 is DFQATT and CDR2 is SNEGSKA (reference sequence). CDR3 size: 16 residues.

This clonotype has a count of ten or more. The CDR3 nucleotides are TGTGCCAGCAGCTTGGGCCTCCACTGGGACCCCACAGATACGCAGTATTTT. This gives the protein CASSLGLHWDPTDTQYF. The chain carries TRBV11-2 and TRBJ2-3; D tentatively fits TRBD1 or TRBD2 (5 bases each). V gave up 3 bases and J gave up 2 bases, with 18 bases separating them. Germline V gene sequence: CDR1 SGHAT, CDR2 FQNNGV. The CDR3 totals 17 residues.

The genes are TRBV2 and TRBJ2-7; 10 bases fit TRBD1. Germline V gene lookup returns CDR1 SNHLY and CDR2 FYNNEI. The CDR3 spans 14 residues. The junction had 4 bases not matched to a gene; V was cut back by 7 bases and J by 1 base. The CDR3 DNA follows: TGTGCCAGCACCGGACAGGGGGTTTCCTACGAGCAGTACTTC. This codes for CASTGQGVSYEQYF.

This clonotype was observed a handful of times. CDR3 in amino acids: CASSLEPGPSGYYEQYF. The CDR3 bases are TGTGCCAGCAGCTTAGAACCGGGGCCTAGCGGATACTACGAGCAGTACTTC. The chain has TRBV7-6 and TRBJ2-7, with 7 positions matching TRBD2. CDR1 and CDR2 from the germline V gene are SGHVS and FNYEAQ. CDR3 length equals 17 residues. Unmatched junction bases numbered 12, after V lost 1 base and J lost 3 bases.

Worth noting for this clonotype: Relative to the germline gene, one junction end is altered; a read error may explain this. V usage is TRBV6-2 or TRBV6-3 and J usage is TRBJ1-1; 8 bases agree with TRBD1. Germline CDR1 reads MNHEY; CDR2 reads SVGEGT. The CDR3 is 15 residues long. The CDR3 region is CASRRTRGRDTGAFF. CDR3 sequence (DNA): TGTGCCAGCAGACGCACCAGGGGGCGCGACACTGGAGCTTTCTTT.

The sample holds a few counts of this clonotype. The chain joins TRBV20-1 to TRBJ2-2; weak D call: TRBD1 (6 bases). Germline V gives CDR1 DFQATT, CDR2 SNEGSKA (reference sequence). Trimming shortened V by 1 base and J by 2 bases, and 11 bases separated the two germline ends. The CDR3 runs to 15 residues. CDR3 coding DNA: TGCAGTGCTAGAGGACAGGAGATTAACACCGGGGAGCTGTTTTTT. Translation gives CSARGQEINTGELFF.

The J gene is TRBJ2-2, the V gene TRBV11-2, with 9 bases aligning to TRBD2. The germline V gene encodes CDR1 SGHAT and CDR2 FQNNGV. The CDR3 totals 17 residues. After removal of 4 bases from V and 11 bases from J, the junction contained 17 bases not matched to a gene. CDR3 loop: CASSSPTGLAPTRELFF. CDR3 coding DNA: TGTGCCAGCAGCTCCCCCACGGGACTAGCCCCTACTCGTGAGCTGTTTTTT.

V usage is TRBV29-1 and J usage is TRBJ2-7; 12 nucleotides agree with TRBD2. The CDR3 runs 14 residues. The junction had 10 bases not matched to a gene; V was cut back by 6 bases and J by 7 bases. From germline, CDR1 is SQVTM and CDR2 ANQGSEA. The CDR3: CSVTPSGRAREQYF. CDR3 DNA sequence: TGCAGCGTGACCCCTAGCGGGAGGGCCCGTGAGCAGTACTTC.

In its sample, this clonotype was seen a few times. This rearrangement joins TRBV28 to TRBJ1-2; D is ambiguous. There are 15 residues in the CDR3. V lost 2 bases and J 3 bases, leaving 13 bases between the germline ends. CDR1 is MDHEN and CDR2 is SYDVKM in the germline V gene. CDR3 residues: CASSLGGWVHYGYTF. The CDR3 DNA reads TGTGCCAGCAGTTTAGGTGGCTGGGTTCACTATGGCTACACCTTC.

Details on this clonotype: One base away lies a much larger clone, so this may be a sequencing read error. The chain joins TRBV7-2 to TRBJ2-1, with D perhaps matching TRBD1 or TRBD2 (5 bases each). This CDR3 has 16 residues. Trimming stripped 4 bases from V and 2 bases from J, with 15 bases between. CDR1 and CDR2 (germline): SGHTA, FQGNSA. The CDR3 is CASSSVVGPPYNEQFF. Written as DNA, the CDR3 is TGTGCCAGCAGCTCTGTAGTGGGACCGCCCTACAATGAGCAGTTCTTC. The entire variable domain, with the rest obtained from reference TRBV7-2 and TRBJ2-1, is as follows: GAGVSQSPSNKVTEKGKDVELRCDPISGHTALYWYRQSLGQGLEFLIYFQGNSAPDKSGLPSDRFSAERTGGSVSTLTIQRTQQEDSAVYLCASSSVVGPPYNEQFFGPGTRLTVL.

In the case of this clonotype: This may come from a read error, since a much larger clone is one base off. V usage is TRBV28 and J usage is TRBJ1-5, with 9 bases fitting TRBD1. The V gene's germline CDR1 is MDHEN and CDR2 SYDVKM. This CDR3 region has 16 residues. The CDR3 region is CASGFLGTGINQPQHF. The CDR3 DNA reads as TGTGCCAGCGGTTTCCTCGGGACAGGGATCAATCAGCCCCAGCATTTT. The full variable domain, its missing parts supplied by reference TRBV28 and TRBJ1-5, is DVKVTQSSRYLVKRTGEKVFLECVQDMDHENMFWYRQDPGLGLRLIYFSYDVKMKEKGDIPEGYSVSREKKERFSLILESASTNQTSMYLCASGFLGTGINQPQHFGDGTRLSIL.

This clonotype was recorded at least ten times. The chain links TRBV11-2 to TRBJ2-3, with a weak D call TRBD1 (5 bases). In germline, CDR1 is SGHAT, CDR2 FQNNGV. Trimming took 6 bases from V and 8 from J, leaving 9 bases between them. This CDR3 region has 11 residues. This CDR3 reads CASRLGLTQYF. The CDR3 DNA reads TGTGCCAGCAGGTTGGGGCTTACGCAGTATTTT.

The chain is built from TRBV20-1 and TRBJ2-1; possibly TRBD2 for D (5 bases). The CDR3 loop spans 11 amino acids. The V and J ends lost 0 bases and 10 bases respectively, with 7 bases between them. Germline V gene data show CDR1 as DFQATT and CDR2 as SNEGSKA (reference sequence). CDR3 residues: CSAREGVEQFF. In nucleotides, the CDR3 is TGCAGTGCTAGAGAGGGAGTAGAGCAGTTCTTC.

There are a few counts of this clonotype. The chain uses TRBV7-9 and TRBJ2-1; the D gene is possibly TRBD2 (6 bases). V lost 4 bases to trimming and J lost 9 bases, with 10 bases between them. Germline loops: CDR1 SEHNR, CDR2 FQNEAQ (reference sequence). CDR3 length: 12 amino acids. In DNA, the CDR3 is TGTGCCAGCAGCTGGGGGGATCCTGAGCAGTTCTTC. Translating it yields CASSWGDPEQFF.